These T cell receptor beta chains were read from a single sample in a study of blood T cell repertoires in COVID-19. TCRdb's copy holds only in-frame clones and misses some; the assay was immunoSEQ multiplex PCR. The sample has fewer than 500,000 clones; more than 85% are singletons. The material sequenced was peripheral blood. The receptors originated from a woman younger than 45 with acute or convalescent COVID-19. Both conserved end residues are part of each CDR3. Each record gives: clone size, J gene, V gene, D gene, CDR3 protein, CDR3 DNA. D genes are given only for firm matches. Clone size is given for some rows only: seen once, a few or many times, or a class if the clone is expanded.

clone_size: NA
j_call: TRBJ1-2
v_call: TRBV5-1
d_call: NA
cdr3_aa: CASSLAIQGFGYTF
cdr3_nt: TGCGCCAGCAGCTTGGCCATACAGGGTTTTGGCTACACCTTC

clone_size: NA
j_call: TRBJ2-5
v_call: TRBV11-2
d_call: TRBD2
cdr3_aa: CASSSYSRGGVQTQYF
cdr3_nt: TGTGCCAGCAGCTCATACTCGCGCGGGGGGGTACAGACCCAGTACTTC

clone_size: NA
j_call: TRBJ1-1
v_call: TRBV4-1
d_call: TRBD1
cdr3_aa: CASSPMGTGVTEAFF
cdr3_nt: TGCGCCAGCAGCCCGATGGGGACAGGGGTTACTGAAGCTTTCTTT

clone_size: NA
j_call: TRBJ1-1
v_call: TRBV27
d_call: NA
cdr3_aa: CASSMRGLMNTEAFF
cdr3_nt: TGTGCCAGCAGCATGAGAGGCCTTATGAACACTGAAGCTTTCTTT

clone_size: NA
j_call: TRBJ1-5
v_call: TRBV7-8
d_call: NA
cdr3_aa: CASSFDLSQPQHF
cdr3_nt: TGTGCCAGCAGCTTTGATCTATCCCAGCCCCAGCATTTT

clone_size: NA
j_call: TRBJ2-2
v_call: TRBV11-2
d_call: TRBD2
cdr3_aa: CASSLGGGNGELFF
cdr3_nt: TGTGCCAGCAGCTTAGGGGGAGGGAACGGGGAGCTGTTTTTT

clone_size: NA
j_call: TRBJ2-7
v_call: TRBV3-1/TRBV3-2
d_call: TRBD2
cdr3_aa: CASSQRGAYEQYF
cdr3_nt: TGTGCCAGCAGCCAGCGGGGGGCCTACGAGCAGTACTTC

clone_size: NA
j_call: TRBJ1-1
v_call: TRBV5-6
d_call: NA
cdr3_aa: CASSLGGQMNTEAFF
cdr3_nt: TGTGCCAGCAGCTTGGGGGGACAAATGAACACTGAAGCTTTCTTT

clone_size: NA
j_call: TRBJ1-5
v_call: TRBV30
d_call: NA
cdr3_aa: CAWSSRGGSNQPQHF
cdr3_nt: TGTGCCTGGAGTTCCAGAGGGGGTAGCAATCAGCCCCAGCATTTT

clone_size: NA
j_call: TRBJ2-2
v_call: TRBV9
d_call: NA
cdr3_aa: CASSVVTGTGELFF
cdr3_nt: TGTGCCAGCAGCGTAGTGACAGGTACCGGGGAGCTGTTTTTT

clone_size: NA
j_call: TRBJ1-5
v_call: TRBV5-1
d_call: TRBD1
cdr3_aa: CASSPGTGGVNQPQHF
cdr3_nt: TGCGCCAGCAGCCCCGGGACAGGCGGGGTGAATCAGCCCCAGCATTTT

clone_size: NA
j_call: TRBJ1-2
v_call: TRBV19
d_call: TRBD1
cdr3_aa: CASSTVAGGNGYTF
cdr3_nt: TGTGCCAGTAGTACGGTGGCAGGGGGCAATGGCTACACCTTC

clone_size: NA
j_call: TRBJ2-7
v_call: TRBV7-9
d_call: NA
cdr3_aa: CASSPVVGEQYF
cdr3_nt: TGTGCCAGCAGCCCGGTTGTCGGGGAGCAGTACTTC

clone_size: NA
j_call: TRBJ2-5
v_call: TRBV19
d_call: TRBD1
cdr3_aa: CASSGRQGIETQYF
cdr3_nt: TGTGCCAGTAGTGGAAGACAGGGTATCGAGACCCAGTACTTC

clone_size: NA
j_call: TRBJ2-3
v_call: TRBV28
d_call: NA
cdr3_aa: CASAPSNTDTQYF
cdr3_nt: TGTGCCAGCGCGCCTAGCAACACAGATACGCAGTATTTT

clone_size: NA
j_call: TRBJ1-1
v_call: TRBV3-1/TRBV3-2
d_call: NA
cdr3_aa: CARLLRPLKNTEAFF
cdr3_nt: TGTGCCAGACTCCTCCGTCCCTTGAAGAACACTGAAGCTTTCTTT

clone_size: NA
j_call: TRBJ2-2
v_call: TRBV2
d_call: TRBD2
cdr3_aa: CASRQLAGEAGELFF
cdr3_nt: TGTGCCAGCAGACAACTAGCGGGGGAGGCCGGGGAGCTGTTTTTT

clone_size: NA
j_call: TRBJ2-5
v_call: TRBV6-5
d_call: NA
cdr3_aa: CASRGASGQETQYF
cdr3_nt: TGTGCCAGCAGGGGGGCTAGCGGACAAGAGACCCAGTACTTC

clone_size: NA
j_call: TRBJ1-2
v_call: TRBV5-1
d_call: NA
cdr3_aa: CASSIDRRYGYTF
cdr3_nt: TGCGCCAGCAGCATCGACAGGAGATATGGCTACACCTTC

clone_size: NA
j_call: TRBJ2-3
v_call: TRBV14
d_call: TRBD2
cdr3_aa: CASSRTSGASDTQYF
cdr3_nt: TGTGCCAGCAGCAGGACTAGCGGGGCCTCAGATACGCAGTATTTT

clone_size: NA
j_call: TRBJ1-6
v_call: TRBV13
d_call: TRBD1
cdr3_aa: CASSVKTGSSYNSPLHF
cdr3_nt: TGTGCCAGCAGCGTAAAGACAGGGAGCTCCTATAATTCACCCCTCCACTTT

clone_size: NA
j_call: TRBJ2-3
v_call: TRBV5-5
d_call: NA
cdr3_aa: CASLTGGTQYF
cdr3_nt: TGTGCCAGCCTCACCGGAGGGACGCAGTATTTT

clone_size: NA
j_call: TRBJ2-7
v_call: TRBV4-1
d_call: TRBD2
cdr3_aa: CASSPRTSGGTYEQYF
cdr3_nt: TGCGCCAGCAGCCCCCGAACTAGCGGGGGAACCTACGAGCAGTACTTC

clone_size: NA
j_call: TRBJ2-5
v_call: TRBV2
d_call: TRBD1
cdr3_aa: CASSFRTGVGETQYF
cdr3_nt: TGTGCCAGCAGTTTCCGCACAGGGGTGGGGGAGACCCAGTACTTC

clone_size: NA
j_call: TRBJ1-2
v_call: TRBV2
d_call: NA
cdr3_aa: CASSGTRGELYGYTF
cdr3_nt: TGTGCCAGCAGCGGGACAAGGGGAGAACTCTATGGCTACACCTTC

clone_size: NA
j_call: TRBJ1-1
v_call: TRBV5-1
d_call: NA
cdr3_aa: CASSLPSHAAFF
cdr3_nt: TGCGCCAGCAGCCTCCCTAGTCATGCGGCTTTCTTT

clone_size: NA
j_call: TRBJ2-3
v_call: TRBV4-1
d_call: TRBD2
cdr3_aa: CASSQDRGGGSSDTQYF
cdr3_nt: TGCGCCAGCAGCCAAGATAGAGGCGGGGGGTCGTCAGATACGCAGTATTTT

clone_size: NA
j_call: TRBJ2-1
v_call: TRBV7-9
d_call: NA
cdr3_aa: CASSQARGGPNEQFF
cdr3_nt: TGTGCCAGCAGCCAGGCGAGAGGAGGGCCCAATGAGCAGTTCTTC

clone_size: NA
j_call: TRBJ2-5
v_call: TRBV6-1
d_call: TRBD1
cdr3_aa: CASSDGTAGLYQETQYF
cdr3_nt: TGTGCCAGCAGTGATGGGACAGCTGGATTGTACCAAGAGACCCAGTACTTC

clone_size: once
j_call: TRBJ2-7
v_call: TRBV19
d_call: TRBD2
cdr3_aa: CASSIGGLAGNEQYF
cdr3_nt: TGTGCCAGTAGTATCGGTGGACTAGCGGGGAACGAGCAGTACTTC

clone_size: NA
j_call: TRBJ1-6
v_call: TRBV3-1/TRBV3-2
d_call: NA
cdr3_aa: CASSQGARGSVNSPLHF
cdr3_nt: TGTGCCAGCAGCCAAGGAGCCAGGGGTTCAGTGAATTCACCCCTCCACTTT

clone_size: NA
j_call: TRBJ1-1
v_call: TRBV2
d_call: NA
cdr3_aa: CASSKGTQHFQAFF
cdr3_nt: TGTGCCAGCAGTAAAGGGACTCAACACTTTCAGGCTTTCTTT

clone_size: NA
j_call: TRBJ2-1
v_call: TRBV25-1
d_call: TRBD1
cdr3_aa: CASSEDRGPYNEQFF
cdr3_nt: TGTGCCAGCAGCGAAGACAGGGGGCCCTACAATGAGCAGTTCTTC

clone_size: NA
j_call: TRBJ2-7
v_call: TRBV30
d_call: NA
cdr3_aa: CAWSVRGSYEQYF
cdr3_nt: TGTGCCTGGAGTGTACGGGGATCATACGAGCAGTACTTC

clone_size: NA
j_call: TRBJ1-4
v_call: TRBV5-1
d_call: NA
cdr3_aa: CASSLAGVERNEKLFF
cdr3_nt: TGCGCCAGCAGCTTGGCCGGAGTAGAACGCAATGAAAAACTGTTTTTT

clone_size: NA
j_call: TRBJ2-2
v_call: TRBV28
d_call: NA
cdr3_aa: CASSSGAANTGELFF
cdr3_nt: TGTGCCAGCAGTTCTGGGGCAGCCAACACCGGGGAGCTGTTTTTT

clone_size: NA
j_call: TRBJ1-2
v_call: TRBV3-1/TRBV3-2
d_call: NA
cdr3_aa: CASSQDYYGYTF
cdr3_nt: TGTGCCAGCAGCCAAGACTACTATGGCTACACCTTC

clone_size: few
j_call: TRBJ1-3
v_call: TRBV29-1
d_call: TRBD1
cdr3_aa: CSVSGQAFSGNTIYF
cdr3_nt: TGCAGCGTGTCGGGACAGGCGTTCTCTGGAAACACCATATATTTT

clone_size: NA
j_call: TRBJ2-5
v_call: TRBV29-1
d_call: TRBD1
cdr3_aa: CSVEGGWDRDRQETQYF
cdr3_nt: TGCAGCGTTGAAGGGGGCTGGGACAGGGATAGGCAAGAGACCCAGTACTTC

clone_size: NA
j_call: TRBJ1-1
v_call: TRBV7-9
d_call: NA
cdr3_aa: CASSSPQGAEAFF
cdr3_nt: TGTGCCAGCAGCTCACCGCAGGGTGCTGAAGCTTTCTTT